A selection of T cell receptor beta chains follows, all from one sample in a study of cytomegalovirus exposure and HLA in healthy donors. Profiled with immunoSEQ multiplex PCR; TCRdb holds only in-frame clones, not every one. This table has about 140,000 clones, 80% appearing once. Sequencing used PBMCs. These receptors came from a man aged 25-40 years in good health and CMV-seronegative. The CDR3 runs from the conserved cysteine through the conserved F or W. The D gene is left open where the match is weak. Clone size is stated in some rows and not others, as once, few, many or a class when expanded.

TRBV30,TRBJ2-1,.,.,TGTGCCTGGAGTGTACCAGGGTTTGAGCAGTTCTTC,CAWSVPGFEQFF
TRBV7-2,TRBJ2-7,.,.,TGTGCCAGCAGCTCACAAGACTACGAGCAGTACTTC,CASSSQDYEQYF
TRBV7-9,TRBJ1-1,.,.,TGTGCCAGCAGCTTAGGGGTGGAGACTGAAGCTTTCTTT,CASSLGVETEAFF
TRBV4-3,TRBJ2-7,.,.,TGCGCCAGCAGCCGAGGACAGTTGCACGAGCAGTACTTC,CASSRGQLHEQYF
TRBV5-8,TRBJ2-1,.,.,TGTGCCAGCAGGCGGGGCGGGTCCAATGAGCAGTTCTTC,CASRRGGSNEQFF
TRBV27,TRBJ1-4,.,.,TGTGCCAGCAGCGCAAGCGTAACTAATGAAAAACTGTTTTTT,CASSASVTNEKLFF
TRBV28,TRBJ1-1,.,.,TGTGCCAGCACCACAGGGCTTTACACTGAAGCTTTCTTT,CASTTGLYTEAFF
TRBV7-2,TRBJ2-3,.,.,TGTGCCAGCAGCTTAGCCGGGTTAGCGGCCACAGATACGCAGTATTTT,CASSLAGLAATDTQYF
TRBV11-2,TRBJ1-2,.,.,TGTGCCAGCAGCTTAGGGGGCAGGGAATACACCTTC,CASSLGGREYTF
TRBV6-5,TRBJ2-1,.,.,TGTGCCAGCAGGAAAGACGGGGGATCCTACAATGAGCAGTTCTTC,CASRKDGGSYNEQFF
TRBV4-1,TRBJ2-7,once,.,TGCGCCAGCAGCCAAGGGACGGGAGTGACTTACGAGCAGTACTTC,CASSQGTGVTYEQYF
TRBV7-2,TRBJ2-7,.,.,TGTGCCAGCAGCTTATCCCCTGGGCCCGAGCAGTACTTC,CASSLSPGPEQYF
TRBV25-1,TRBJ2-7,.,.,TGTGCCAGCAGTGTGGCAGGGATGTACGAGCAGTACTTC,CASSVAGMYEQYF
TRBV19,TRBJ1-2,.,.,TGTGCCAGTACTGACCCAGGGAACTATGGCTACACCTTC,CASTDPGNYGYTF
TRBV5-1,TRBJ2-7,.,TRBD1,TGCGCCAGCAGGCTACAGGGGGACGGCAACTCCTACGAGCAGTACTTC,CASRLQGDGNSYEQYF
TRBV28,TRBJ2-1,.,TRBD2,TGTGCCAGCAAAGGGACTAGCGTAGTAGATGAGCAGTTCTTC,CASKGTSVVDEQFF
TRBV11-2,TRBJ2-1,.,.,TGTGCCAGCAGCTTAGAGGGGAGCTCCTACAATGAGCAGTTCTTC,CASSLEGSSYNEQFF